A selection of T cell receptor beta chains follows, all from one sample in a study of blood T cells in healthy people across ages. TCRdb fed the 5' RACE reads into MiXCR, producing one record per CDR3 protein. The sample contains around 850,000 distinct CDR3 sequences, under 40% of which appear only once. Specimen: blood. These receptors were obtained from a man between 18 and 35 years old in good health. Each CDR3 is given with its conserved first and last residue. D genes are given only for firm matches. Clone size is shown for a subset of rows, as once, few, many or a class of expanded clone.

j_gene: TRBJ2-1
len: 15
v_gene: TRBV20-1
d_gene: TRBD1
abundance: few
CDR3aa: CSALRGGTTTNEQFF
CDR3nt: TGCAGTGCCCTTCGAGGGGGCACTACTACAAATGAGCAGTTCTTC

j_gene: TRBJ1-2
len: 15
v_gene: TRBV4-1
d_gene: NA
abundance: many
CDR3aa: CASSPGRRVNYGYTF
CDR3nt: TGCGCCAGCAGCCCAGGGAGACGAGTCAACTATGGCTACACCTTC

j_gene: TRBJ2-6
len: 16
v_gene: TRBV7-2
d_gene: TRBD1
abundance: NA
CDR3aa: CASSKSTGTGANVLTF
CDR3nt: TGTGCCAGCAGCAAATCGACAGGGACTGGGGCCAACGTCCTGACTTTC

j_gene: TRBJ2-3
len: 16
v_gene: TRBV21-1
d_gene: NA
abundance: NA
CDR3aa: CASSPEGTGSTDTQYF
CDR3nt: TGTGCCAGCAGCCCCGAGGGGACAGGTTCCACAGATACGCAGTATTTT

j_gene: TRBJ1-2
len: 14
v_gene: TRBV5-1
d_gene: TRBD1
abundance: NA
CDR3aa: CVSRSGQEAYGYTF
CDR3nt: TGCGTCAGCAGGTCGGGACAGGAAGCCTACGGCTACACCTTC

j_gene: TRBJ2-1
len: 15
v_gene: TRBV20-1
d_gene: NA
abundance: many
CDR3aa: CSVSLDSLSRDEQFF
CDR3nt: TGCAGTGTCTCGCTGGACAGCCTCAGTAGGGATGAGCAGTTCTTC

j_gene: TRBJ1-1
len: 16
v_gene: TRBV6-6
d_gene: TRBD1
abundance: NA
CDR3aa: CASNPTGGESNTEAFF
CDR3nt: TGTGCCAGCAATCCGACAGGGGGCGAATCTAACACTGAAGCTTTCTTT

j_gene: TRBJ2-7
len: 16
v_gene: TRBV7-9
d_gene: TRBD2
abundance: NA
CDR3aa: CASSPAGTSSYNEQYF
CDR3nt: TGTGCCAGCAGCCCGGCCGGGACTAGTTCCTACAATGAGCAGTACTTC

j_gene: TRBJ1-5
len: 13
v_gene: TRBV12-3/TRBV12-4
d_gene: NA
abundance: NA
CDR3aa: CASSVVRDQPQHF
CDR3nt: TGTGCCAGCAGTGTAGTGAGGGATCAGCCCCAGCATTTT

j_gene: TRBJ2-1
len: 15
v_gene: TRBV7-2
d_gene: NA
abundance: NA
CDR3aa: CASSHDPGDYNEQFF
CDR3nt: TGTGCCAGCAGCCACGACCCTGGGGATTACAATGAGCAGTTCTTC

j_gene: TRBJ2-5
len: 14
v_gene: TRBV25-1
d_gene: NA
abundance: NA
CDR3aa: CASSARGQTYKQYF
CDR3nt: TGTGCCAGCAGTGCGCGCGGTCAGACCTACAAGCAGTACTTC

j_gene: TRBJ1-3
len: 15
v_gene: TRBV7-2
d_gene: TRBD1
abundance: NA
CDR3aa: CASSLTGGVGNTIYF
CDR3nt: TGTGCCAGCAGCTTGACAGGGGGCGTCGGAAACACCATATATTTT

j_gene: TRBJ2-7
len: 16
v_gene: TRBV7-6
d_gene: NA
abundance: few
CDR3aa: CASSPPWGFTSYEQYF
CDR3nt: TGTGCCAGCAGCCCACCTTGGGGGTTTACCTCCTACGAGCAGTACTTC

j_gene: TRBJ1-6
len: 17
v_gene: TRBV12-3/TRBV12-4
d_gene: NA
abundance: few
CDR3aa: CASSFKGGGSYNSPLHF
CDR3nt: TGTGCCAGCAGTTTTAAGGGGGGCGGCTCCTATAATTCACCCCTCCACTTT

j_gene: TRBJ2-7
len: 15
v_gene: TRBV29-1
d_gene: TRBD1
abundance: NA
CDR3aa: CSVDGYRDRGNEQYF
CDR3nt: TGCAGCGTTGACGGATACCGGGACAGGGGGAATGAGCAGTACTTC

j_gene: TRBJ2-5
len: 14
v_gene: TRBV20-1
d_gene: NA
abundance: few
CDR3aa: CSAPTGGPQETQYF
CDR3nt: TGCAGTGCCCCGACCGGGGGCCCCCAAGAGACCCAGTACTTC

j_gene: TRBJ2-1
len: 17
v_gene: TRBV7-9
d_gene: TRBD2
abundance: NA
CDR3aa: CASSLVSGDSPYNEQFF
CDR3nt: TGTGCCAGCAGCTTGGTTAGCGGGGACTCCCCCTACAATGAGCAGTTCTTC

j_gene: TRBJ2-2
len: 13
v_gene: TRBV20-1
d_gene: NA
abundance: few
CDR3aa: CSALDPNTGELFF
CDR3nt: TGCAGTGCTTTGGACCCAAACACCGGGGAGCTGTTTTTT

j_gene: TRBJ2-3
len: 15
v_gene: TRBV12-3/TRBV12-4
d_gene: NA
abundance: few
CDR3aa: CASSLRGVRTDTQYF
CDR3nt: TGTGCCAGCAGTTTGCGGGGAGTCCGCACAGATACGCAGTATTTT

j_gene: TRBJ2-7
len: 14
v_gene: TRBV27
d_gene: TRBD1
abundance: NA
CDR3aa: CASYPTGVPYEQYF
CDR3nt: TGTGCCAGCTACCCAACAGGGGTACCCTACGAGCAGTACTTC

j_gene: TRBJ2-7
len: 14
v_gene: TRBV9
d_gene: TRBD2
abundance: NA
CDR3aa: CASSVGEGSDEQYF
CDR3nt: TGTGCCAGCAGCGTGGGGGAGGGATCGGATGAGCAGTACTTC

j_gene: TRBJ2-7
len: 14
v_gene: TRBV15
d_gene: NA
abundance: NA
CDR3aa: CATSTGLYPYEQYF
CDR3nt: TGTGCCACCAGCACGGGACTCTACCCTTACGAGCAGTACTTC